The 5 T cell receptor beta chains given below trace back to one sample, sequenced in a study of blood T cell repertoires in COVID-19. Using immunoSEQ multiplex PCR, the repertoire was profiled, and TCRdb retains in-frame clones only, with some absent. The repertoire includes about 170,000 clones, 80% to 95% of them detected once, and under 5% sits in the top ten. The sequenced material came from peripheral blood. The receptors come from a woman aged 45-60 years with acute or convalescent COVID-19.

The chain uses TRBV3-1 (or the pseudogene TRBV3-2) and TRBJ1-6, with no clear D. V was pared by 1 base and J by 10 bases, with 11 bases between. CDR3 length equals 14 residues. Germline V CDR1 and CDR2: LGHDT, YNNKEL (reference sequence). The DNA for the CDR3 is TGTGCCAGCAGCCAAGGATTGACTTACTCACCCCTCCACTTT. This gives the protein CASSQGLTYSPLHF.

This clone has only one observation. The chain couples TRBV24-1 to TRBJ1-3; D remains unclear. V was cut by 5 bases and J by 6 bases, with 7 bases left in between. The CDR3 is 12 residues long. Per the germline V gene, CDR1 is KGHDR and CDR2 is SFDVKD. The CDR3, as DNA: TGTGCCACCAGTGGGGCTGAAAACACCATATATTTT. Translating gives CATSGAENTIYF.

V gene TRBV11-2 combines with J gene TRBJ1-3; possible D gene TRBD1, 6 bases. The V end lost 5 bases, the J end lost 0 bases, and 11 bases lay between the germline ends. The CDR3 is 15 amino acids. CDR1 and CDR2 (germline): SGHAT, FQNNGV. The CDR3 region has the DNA TGTGCCAGCAGCCTTGGACAGTTCTCTGGAAACACCATATATTTT. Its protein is CASSLGQFSGNTIYF.

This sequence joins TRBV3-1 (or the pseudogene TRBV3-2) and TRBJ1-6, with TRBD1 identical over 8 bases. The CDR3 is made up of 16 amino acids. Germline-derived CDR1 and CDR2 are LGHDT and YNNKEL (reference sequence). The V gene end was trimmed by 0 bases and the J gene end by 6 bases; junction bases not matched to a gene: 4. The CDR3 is CASSQETGVTNSPLHF. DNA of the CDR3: TGTGCCAGCAGCCAAGAGACAGGGGTTACTAATTCACCCCTCCACTTT.

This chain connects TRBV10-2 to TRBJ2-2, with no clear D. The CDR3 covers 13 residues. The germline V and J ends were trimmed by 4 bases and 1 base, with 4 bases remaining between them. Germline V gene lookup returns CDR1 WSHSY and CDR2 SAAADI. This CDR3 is CASSGLNTGELFF. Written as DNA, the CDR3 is TGCGCCAGCAGTGGGCTGAACACCGGGGAGCTGTTTTTT.